These T cell receptor beta chains were read from a single sample in a study of control samples from healthy donors and cancer patients. Assay used: immunoSEQ multiplex PCR; TCRdb lists only in-frame clones, some missing. The sample has 100,000 to 150,000 clones, more than 70% seen once. Material for sequencing was blood. These receptors were collected from a man aged 45-65 years in good health. Each CDR3 is given with its conserved first and last residue. Clone size is stated in some rows and not others, as once, few, many or a class when expanded.

V	size	CDR3
TRBV27	.	CASSLLGNNEQFF
TRBV7-8	.	CASSLQRLVSYEQYF
TRBV10-3	.	CAISWEGQGGDTQYF
TRBV5-1	.	CASSLAAGSDYGYTF
TRBV6-5	.	CASSYEAGATNEKLFF
TRBV9	.	CASSVGALSGGYTF
TRBV15	.	CATSTGTGGTDEQFF
TRBV24-1	.	CATSDPGTVETQYF
TRBV5-1	.	CASSIRTGTDTQYF
TRBV2	.	CASSARRGWETQYF
TRBV7-6	.	CASSRLSSYTEAFF
TRBV28	.	CASSSYLAGGKSSYNEQFF
TRBV5-1	.	CASSLIYQPGANVLTF
TRBV6-5	few	CASSYSGHASLYF
TRBV5-1	.	CASSLAWGQGDEQFF
TRBV5-6	.	CASSFRQESSYEQYF
TRBV7-7	.	CASSLWREETQYF
TRBV24-1	few	CATSDLTTASDTQYF
TRBV11-2	.	CASSPTGANYGYTF
TRBV19	.	CASTVIGDPSPGELFF
TRBV28	.	CASSTQGPAGNTIYF
TRBV5-6	.	CASSLTGSTDTQYF
TRBV14	.	CASSPGRAQNTEAFF
TRBV5-5	.	CASSLQGQGRYGYTF
TRBV16	.	CASSLQGEKLFF
TRBV19	.	CASSMEVFAGELFF
TRBV6-6	.	CAPLNQPQHF
TRBV7-9	.	CASSNNDRGGTEAFF
TRBV10-2	.	CASSESWGAYNEQFF